This T cell receptor (beta chain) was sequenced for a study of cytomegalovirus exposure and HLA in healthy donors. A note on this clone: Its antigen is unknown.

While unrecorded immune exposures were likely, the donors were nominally healthy when sampled. CDR1 is MDHEN and CDR2 is SYDVKM in the germline V gene. Unmatched junction bases numbered 10, after V lost 6 bases and J lost 4 bases. This CDR3 comprises 17 residues. Study-wide findings and caveats: Researchers catalogued over 150 TCR beta chains as cytomegalovirus-associated. V- and J-gene trimming in TCR beta was tied to a missense DCLRE1C variant by an analysis performed later.

In the PCR, 60 Vbeta and 13 Jbeta primers were used. Profiled with immunoSEQ multiplex PCR; TCRdb holds only in-frame clones, not every one. In the table there are about 170,000 clones, roughly three quarters of which are singletons. J is TRBJ2-7 and V is TRBV28; TRBD2 agrees at 15 bases. Specimen: PBMCs. This receptor was obtained from a woman aged 45-59 years in good health and CMV-seropositive. CDR3 amino acids: CASRSPGLAGGTYEQYF. CDR3 DNA sequence: TGTGCCAGCAGATCCCCGGGACTAGCGGGAGGAACGTACGAGCAGTACTTC.